This T cell receptor (beta chain) was captured in a study of OX40 agonist ivuxolimab in advanced cancers. About the study: Dose-escalation subjects each had hepatocellular carcinoma, melanoma, renal cell or head and neck cancer. Three patients got partial responses; one had hepatocellular carcinoma and two had cutaneous melanoma.

This clone appeared a few times. What it recognizes is unknown. The study's findings and limits: Average numbers of expanded clones were greater in CD8+ T cells than in CD4+.

Sequencing used immunoSEQ multiplex PCR; TCRdb keeps in-frame clones, though not all of them. The table has several thousand clones, 70% to 80% seen once. Patients with a history of autoimmune disease or on systemic immunosuppression were excluded. The sequence was obtained from an adult with an advanced solid tumor such as melanoma, head and neck, liver or kidney cancer. Sequencing was performed on CD4+ or CD8+ T cells sorted from blood, taken in a trial of the OX40 agonist ivuxolimab.

CDR3 loop: CASSSGAGGPVIETQYF. DNA for the CDR3: TGTGCCAGCAGTTCAGGGGCGGGAGGGCCGGTTATAGAGACGCAGTATTTT. The chain links TRBV28 to TRBJ2-3; 9 nucleotides match TRBD2. The CDR3 consists of 17 residues. Trimming took 4 bases from V and 9 from J; bases not matched to a gene: 17. The V gene's germline CDR1 is MDHEN and CDR2 SYDVKM.